Listed here are 14 T cell receptor beta chains from one sample, sequenced in a study of response to subunit inactivated influenza vaccine. A single record per CDR3 protein comes from TCRdb applying MiXCR to the RT-PCR reads. The top ten clones hold approximately 2% of a sample with about half a million distinct CDR3 sequences, about 25% of them seen once. The sequenced sample was CD4+ T cells sorted from PBMCs, obtained around 5 days after vaccination. These receptor sequences come from a man between 50 and 59 years old who received an inactivated influenza vaccine.

This clonotype has at least ten counts. This sequence joins TRBV20-1 and TRBJ2-5; 8 bases align to TRBD2. CDR1 is DFQATT and CDR2 is SNEGSKA in the germline V gene (reference sequence). Losses at the gene ends were 3 bases for V and 0 bases for J; bases not matched to a gene: 3. This CDR3 comprises 14 residues. The CDR3 DNA follows: TGCAGTGCTAGTTATAGCGGGGACCAAGAGACCCAGTACTTC. This translates into CSASYSGDQETQYF.

The chain recombines TRBV10-3 with TRBJ2-7, with 9 bases that match TRBD1. V trimming: 6 bases; J trimming: 5 bases; junction bases outside the gene matches: 8. Germline CDR1 is ENHRY and CDR2 is SYGVKD. The CDR3 has 14 amino acids. CDR3: CAIRGLDRGHEQYF. CDR3 DNA sequence: TGTGCCATCAGGGGACTGGACAGGGGCCACGAGCAGTACTTC.

The chain uses TRBV5-1 and TRBJ2-4; possibly TRBD1 for D (6 bases). V shed 5 bases and J shed 2 bases, with 8 bases lying between them. The CDR3 sequence is 13 residues long. CDR1 and CDR2 (germline): SGHRS, YFSETQ. CDR3 sequence (DNA): TGCGCCAGCAGGTGGGACACCAAAAACATTCAGTACTTC. It codes for CASRWDTKNIQYF.

The sample holds a few counts of this clonotype. The rearrangement uses TRBV9 and TRBJ2-5; 7 nucleotides line up with TRBD1. V was pared by 3 bases and J by 7 bases, with 9 bases of the junction left unmatched. Germline assignment: CDR1 SGDLS and CDR2 YYNGEE. The CDR3 sequence is 14 residues long. CDR3 region: CASSATGSLGTQYF. The CDR3 DNA is TGTGCCAGCAGCGCGACAGGGAGTTTGGGGACCCAGTACTTC.

CDR3 amino acids: CASSYRGPPSYEQYF. CDR3 coding DNA: TGTGCCAGCAGTTATCGGGGGCCACCGAGCTACGAGCAGTACTTC. The chain links TRBV2 to TRBJ2-7, with D perhaps assigned TRBD1 or TRBD2 (6 bases each). Trimming shortened V by 5 bases and J by 3 bases, and 17 bases separated the two germline ends. There are 15 residues in the CDR3. In germline, CDR1 is SNHLY, CDR2 FYNNEI.

A word on this clonotype: This may be a read error, as it is one base from a much larger clone. The rearrangement links TRBV2 to TRBJ2-5; TRBD1 agrees at 7 bases. Germline assignment: CDR1 SNHLY and CDR2 FYNNEI. This CDR3 region has 13 residues. The V gene end was trimmed by 3 bases and the J gene end by 2 bases; junction bases not matched to a gene: 0. The DNA for the CDR3 is TGTGCCAGCAGTGAGACAGGGCAAGAGACCCAGTACTTC. As protein: CASSETGQETQYF. The entire variable domain, with the rest obtained from reference TRBV2 and TRBJ2-5, is as follows: EPEVTQTPSHQVTQMGQEVILRCVPISNHLYFYWYRQILGQKVEFLVSFYNNEISEKSEIFDDQFSVERPDGSNFTLKIRSTKLEDSAMYFCASSETGQETQYFGPGTRLLVL.

The V gene is TRBV5-6, the J gene TRBJ2-1, with 9 bases lining up with TRBD1. The germline V gene has CDR1 SGHDT and CDR2 YYEEEE. After removal of 4 bases from V and 3 bases from J, the junction contained 8 bases not matched to a gene. The CDR3 spans 16 residues. CDR3 region: CASSRTGTGLYNEQFF. The CDR3 nucleotides are TGTGCCAGCAGCCGGACCGGGACAGGGCTCTACAATGAGCAGTTCTTC.

The chain combines TRBV21-1 with TRBJ2-4; the D call of TRBD2 is as the table states it, not checked on the DNA. TRBV21-1 is a pseudogene locus. This CDR3 is built from 18 residues. The CDR3 bases are TGTGCCAGCCAAACCCGAAGAGGGCAGGGGGCAGTCAAAAACATTCAGTACTTC. Its translation: CASQTRRGQGAVKNIQYF.

This clonotype was picked up a small number of times. The gene calls are TRBV7-2 and TRBJ1-2; TRBD1 matches at 8 bases. Per the germline V gene, CDR1 is SGHTA and CDR2 is FQGNSA. The CDR3 has 14 residues. V gave up 2 bases and J gave up 4 bases; unmatched junction bases: 3. CDR3 bases: TGTGCCAGCAGCTTATCAACAGGGGGCTATGGCTACACCTTC. The encoded protein is CASSLSTGGYGYTF.

This clonotype has just a few counts. This chain uses TRBV6-6 with TRBJ2-1; unclear D gene. The germline V and J ends were trimmed by 0 bases and 9 bases, with 9 bases remaining between them. Germline lookup yields CDR1 MNHNY and CDR2 SVGAGI (reference sequence). CDR3 length: 13 amino acids. The CDR3 sequence is CASSYSKEVEQFF. The CDR3 region has the DNA TGTGCCAGCAGTTACTCGAAGGAAGTTGAGCAGTTCTTC.

This clonotype was counted only a few times. CDR3 coding DNA: TGTGCCAGCAGTTTCGGGGACAGGATCACAGATACGCAGTATTTT. Amino acid sequence: CASSFGDRITDTQYF. The V and J genes are TRBV7-2 and TRBJ2-3; 8 bases are shared with TRBD1. This CDR3 is built from 15 residues. In germline, CDR1 is SGHTA, CDR2 FQGNSA. V lost 6 bases and J lost 2; bases outside the gene matches: 7.

This clonotype has more than one count but fewer than ten. This chain connects TRBV6-5 to TRBJ1-5; no clear D gene. The CDR3 runs 13 residues. The V end was cut by 3 bases, the J end by 4 bases, with 7 bases between. CDR1 is MNHEY and CDR2 is SVGAGI in the germline V gene. The CDR3 loop is CASSYDPNQPQHF. DNA for the CDR3: TGTGCCAGCAGTTATGACCCGAATCAGCCCCAGCATTTT.

This clonotype was observed a few times. V gene TRBV10-3 combines with J gene TRBJ2-1; D unclear. This CDR3 is built from 14 residues. CDR1 ENHRY and CDR2 SYGVKD come from the germline V gene. The V and J ends lost 6 bases and 6 bases respectively, with 15 bases between them. Here the CDR3 DNA reads TGTGCCATCAGCCCCCGATCCGTTGGCAATGAGCAGTTCTTC. Protein sequence: CAISPRSVGNEQFF.

This clonotype was observed a handful of times. J is TRBJ2-2 and V is TRBV9, with TRBD1 matching over 10 bases. The V gene end was trimmed by 0 bases and the J gene end by 5 bases; junction bases not matched to a gene: 4. The V gene's germline CDR1 is SGDLS and CDR2 YYNGEE. The length of the CDR3 is 16 residues. The CDR3 DNA is TGTGCCAGCAGCGTAGGTCTGGGACAGGGGACCGGGGAGCTGTTTTTT. Protein sequence: CASSVGLGQGTGELFF.